Described below is a single TCR beta chain sequence and its context. Its antigen has not been determined. Within one base of it there is no much larger clone, and no base qualities were kept. This specimen belongs to a study of T cell responses to AZD1222 COVID-19 vaccine (dated by TCRdb to the early 2020s). A note on the overall study: AZD1222 recipients given second doses at about 4 weeks or at about 12 weeks were pooled, since spike-specific TCR depth and breadth were not found to differ between the two schedules. A total of about 230 trial participants underwent TCR sequencing, of whom approximately 210 received two doses of AZD1222 and about 25 received two doses of the MenACWY control vaccine. Trial participants were enrolled into age subgroups of 18-55, 56-69 and 70-plus years, which contained about 150, 28 and 57 TCR-sequenced participants, respectively. Results and caveats for the whole study, not just this receptor: Reportedly, almost half of the unique spike-specific TCRs recognized epitopes lying outside the regions that are mutated in the B.1.351 and B.1.1.7 variants. Only five or six AZD1222 recipients were SARS-CoV-2 seropositive at baseline, limiting conclusions about previously exposed vaccinees. Most participants were white British and females outnumbered males, and the authors suggested that clonal diversity may have been underestimated. No day 14 peak-response samples were available, so repertoires were characterized only after the peak T cell response. CD4 TCRs associated with the vaccine covered the entire spike protein, and the dominant responses were in regions 160-218 and 743-854. A significant rise in spike-specific TCR breadth and depth was observed after two AZD1222 doses relative to day 0 and relative to MenACWY recipients. In the small 56-69-year group, the increase in depth fell short of significance, most likely because of low power.

The CDR3 regions of human TCRbeta chains were subjected to immunosequencing. As for the authors' bioinformatics: Repertoire TCRs were matched against a reference library of SARS-CoV-2-specific TCRs generated with the MIRA antigen-specificity platform. Breadth meant the fraction of unique TCRs that were SARS-CoV-2-associated, whereas depth meant the fraction of total T cells that were SARS-CoV-2-associated. Using the MIRA data, every spike-specific TCR was mapped to the spike region that the TCR reacted to and assigned to either a CD4 or a CD8 class. Log10-transformed breadth and depth values were compared by one-way ANOVA with Sidak's multiple comparisons tests. The immuneACCESS repertoire file appears here via TCRdb, limited to in-frame rearrangements. These files lack a portion of the clones; in checked studies, under half of the deficit traces to unresolved V genes, and the cause of the others is not known. D and trimming come from the DNA, and the V and J calls and clone size come from that table. This sample lists around 100,000 clones; about 89% were detected once. The ten largest make up over 6.5% of the sample.

The time point label of this sample denotes: baseline before first vaccination. The vaccinee samples were drawn from two UK trials, COV001 and COV002, one of which was a single-blind randomized controlled phase 2/3 trial testing AZD1222 (ChAdOx1 nCoV-19) in healthy adults. Trial participant PBMC samples were collected at day 0 and day 28 after the second dose for TCRbeta chain sequencing. The specimen comprised peripheral blood, sampled on day 0 of AZD1222 vaccination. The clonotype was recovered from an adult in good health.

For the CDR3, the sequence is CASSYDRQETQYF. The nucleotide sequence reads TGCGCCAGCAGCTACGACAGGCAAGAGACCCAGTACTTC. This chain joins TRBV5-1 to TRBJ2-5; TRBD1 is perhaps the D gene, given 6 matching bases. Inclusive of the bounding cysteine and phenylalanine, the CDR3 is 13 residues long. The sequence is cut down to CDR3 DNA, 39 bases in frame from base 1. Per the germline V gene, SGHRS is the CDR1 and YFSETQ is the CDR2. V is pared back by 3 bases and J by 2 bases, with 8 bases lying between the germline termini.